This T cell receptor (beta chain) derives from a study of beta chain features in type 1 diabetes. Investigators reverse transcribed all isolated RNA, so they sequenced expressed TCRB transcripts. Assay: immunoSEQ multiplex PCR; the TCRdb copy retains only in-frame clones and omits some. This sample has hundreds of thousands of clones, with more than 11% found just once. V dropped 7 bases and J dropped 2; count of bases not matched to a gene: 4. This CDR3 is 12 amino acids long. Germline lookup yields CDR1 SQVTM and CDR2 ANQGSEA. The sample holds a few counts of this clone. The receptor's source is a man under 40 in good health. Sequencing was done on a sample of naive CD4+ T cells from blood. V and J are TRBV29-1 and TRBJ1-2; TRBD1 matches at 7 bases. In DNA, the CDR3 is TGCAGCGCCAAGACAGGGAACTATGGCTACACCTTC. Protein product: CSAKTGNYGYTF. The full variable domain, rest sourced from reference TRBV29-1 and TRBJ1-2, is SAVISQKPSRDICQRGTSLTIQCQVDSQVTMMFWYRQQPGQSLTLIATANQGSEATYESGFVIDKFPISRPNLTFSTLTVSNMSPEDSSIYLCSAKTGNYGYTFGSGTRLTVV.